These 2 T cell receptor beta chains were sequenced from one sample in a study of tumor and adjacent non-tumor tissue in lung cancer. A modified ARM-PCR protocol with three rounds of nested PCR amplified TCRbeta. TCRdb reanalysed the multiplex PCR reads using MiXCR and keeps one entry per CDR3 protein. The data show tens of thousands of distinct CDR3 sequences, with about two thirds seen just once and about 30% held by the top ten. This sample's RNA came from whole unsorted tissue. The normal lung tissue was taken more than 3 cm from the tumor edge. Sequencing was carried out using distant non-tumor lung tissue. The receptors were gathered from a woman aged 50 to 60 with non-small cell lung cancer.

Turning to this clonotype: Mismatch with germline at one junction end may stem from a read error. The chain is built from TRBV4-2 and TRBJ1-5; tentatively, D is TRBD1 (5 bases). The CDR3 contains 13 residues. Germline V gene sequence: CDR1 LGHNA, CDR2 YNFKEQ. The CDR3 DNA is TGTGTCAGCAGCCAAGGTAGGGGTCAGCTCCAGCATTTT. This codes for CVSSQGRGQLQHF.

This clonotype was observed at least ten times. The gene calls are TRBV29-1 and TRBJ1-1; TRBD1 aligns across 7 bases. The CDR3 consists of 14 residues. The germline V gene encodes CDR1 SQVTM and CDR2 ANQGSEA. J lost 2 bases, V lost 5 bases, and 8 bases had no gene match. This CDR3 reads CSVRQGGANTEAFF. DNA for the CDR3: TGCAGCGTTCGACAGGGTGGGGCAAACACTGAAGCTTTCTTT.